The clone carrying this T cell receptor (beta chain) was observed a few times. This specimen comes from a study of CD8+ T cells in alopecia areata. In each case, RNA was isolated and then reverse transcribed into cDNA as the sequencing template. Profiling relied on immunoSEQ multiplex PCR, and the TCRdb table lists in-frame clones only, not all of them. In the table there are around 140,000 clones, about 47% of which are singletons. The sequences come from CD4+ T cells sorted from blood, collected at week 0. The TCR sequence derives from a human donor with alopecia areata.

The CDR3 is CASTTGAAHSYNEQFF. CDR3 sequence (DNA): TGTGCCAGCACCACGGGGGCGGCACACTCCTACAATGAGCAGTTCTTC. The V gene is TRBV28, the J gene TRBJ2-1; the D gene could be TRBD1 or TRBD2 (6 bases each). The CDR3 totals 16 residues. The germline CDR1 and CDR2 sequences are MDHEN and SYDVKM. Trimming pared 7 bases from V and 0 bases from J, leaving 16 bases between.